This T cell receptor (beta chain) was captured in a study of blood T cell repertoires in COVID-19. Across the study: Samples taken during acute and convalescent COVID-19 were collected in the United States, Italy and Spain.

Per the authors' pipeline: Estimation of nucleated cell counts relied on the amplification of reference gene primers. Clones were sequenced by immunoSEQ multiplex PCR, and TCRdb holds only the in-frame ones, with some missing. The V and J calls and clone size were taken over from that table, and D and trimming were inferred from the DNA. The repertoire consists of around 300,000 clones, with 75% to 90% occurring once and the leading ten covering under 2.5%. The CDR3 sequence is 14 residues long. Trimming at V came to 5 bases and at J to 6 bases, leaving 6 bases not matched to a gene. Germline loops: CDR1 SNHLY, CDR2 FYNNEI.

The rearrangement uses TRBV2 and TRBJ1-5; 8 bases match TRBD1. The origin of this receptor is a man aged 45-65 years with acute or convalescent COVID-19. Sequencing was done on a sample of peripheral blood. CDR3 coding DNA: TGTGCCAGCAGTTCGGACAGGGAGCTTCAGCCCCAGCATTTT. Amino acid sequence: CASSSDRELQPQHF.